A single sample gave rise to the 25 T cell receptor beta chains below, sequenced in a study of CDR3 diversity in severe acne. TCRdb processed the PCR reads anew with MiXCR; each CDR3 protein has one entry. The profile shows about 76,000 distinct CDR3 sequences, under 65% of them singletons. Material: blood. These receptors came from a male donor in good health, without acne.

Ten or more counts support this clonotype. This sequence joins TRBV11-2 and TRBJ1-1, with TRBD1 matching over 8 bases. The germline gives CDR1 SGHAT, CDR2 FQNNGV. The CDR3 spans 10 residues. Trimming took 5 bases from V and 10 from J; bases not matched to a gene: 0. CDR3 sequence reads: CASSQGAAFF. CDR3 in DNA: TGTGCCAGCAGCCAGGGGGCAGCTTTCTTT.

The chain employs TRBV7-8 and TRBJ1-1; D not resolved. The germline V and J ends were trimmed by 5 bases and 3 bases, with 13 bases remaining between them. Germline CDR1 is SGHVS and CDR2 is FQNEAQ. The CDR3 runs 14 residues. Written as DNA, the CDR3 is TGTGCCAGCAGCAAAAGCGACGTATACACTGAAGCTTTCTTT. Protein product: CASSKSDVYTEAFF.

The sample holds many counts of this clonotype. The V call is TRBV7-9, the J call TRBJ1-2, with 9 bases that match TRBD1. CDR1 is SEHNR, CDR2 FQNEAQ, per germline (reference sequence). V was pared by 1 base and J by 8 bases, with 2 bases of the junction left unmatched. The CDR3 loop spans 13 amino acids. The CDR3 DNA reads TGTGCCAGCAGCTTAGAGACAGGGGGGGGCTACACCTTC. This gives the protein CASSLETGGGYTF.

The V call is TRBV5-5, the J call TRBJ1-2, with 7 bases that match TRBD1. V gave up 0 bases and J gave up 7 bases; unmatched junction bases: 9. In germline, CDR1 is SGHKS, CDR2 YYEKEE (reference sequence). The length of the CDR3 is 15 residues. DNA for the CDR3: TGTGCCAGCAGCTTGGACAGGGGAGTAGGCGGTGGCTACACCTTC. It yields the protein CASSLDRGVGGGYTF.

The table lists this clonotype with many counts. V gene TRBV10-3 combines with J gene TRBJ1-5, with D possibly TRBD1 on 5 matching bases. Germline-derived CDR1 and CDR2 are ENHRY and SYGVKD. V was cut by 8 bases and J by 0 bases, with 17 bases left in between. There are 16 residues in the CDR3. CDR3 sequence (DNA): TGTGCCATCTCCCCGAGTGGAGGGGATAGCAATCAGCCCCAGCATTTT. Translating gives CAISPSGGDSNQPQHF.

This clonotype has only a few counts. This chain uses TRBV9 with TRBJ2-5, with 8 nucleotides matching TRBD1. The trim removed 4 bases at V and 5 bases at J, leaving 10 bases unmatched. Germline CDR1 and CDR2: SGDLS and YYNGEE. This CDR3 contains 15 residues. CDR3 sequence: CASSSRDRTGETQYF. DNA of the CDR3: TGTGCCAGCAGCTCACGGGACAGGACAGGGGAGACCCAGTACTTC.

At least ten counts were recorded for this clonotype. This sequence joins TRBV7-2 and TRBJ1-5; 8 bases are a match to TRBD1. This CDR3 contains 15 residues. V shed 2 bases and J 6 bases; nucleotides not matched to a gene: 6. Germline V gene lookup returns CDR1 SGHTA and CDR2 FQGNSA. DNA of the CDR3: TGTGCCAGCAGCTTATCAGGGGGCTCTCGTCAGCCCCAGCATTTT. Translation gives CASSLSGGSRQPQHF. Filled out from reference TRBV7-2 and TRBJ1-5, the complete variable domain reads GAGVSQSPSNKVTEKGKDVELRCDPISGHTALYWYRQSLGQGLEFLIYFQGNSAPDKSGLPSDRFSAERTGGSVSTLTIQRTQQEDSAVYLCASSLSGGSRQPQHFGDGTRLSIL.

This clonotype has at least ten counts. Just one base apart from a much larger clone, this may be a read error. The CDR3 carries no conserved terminal phenylalanine or tryptophan, so it likely arises from a read error. The V and J genes are TRBV9 and TRBJ1-1, with no clear D. Trimming took 4 bases from V and 0 from J, leaving 13 bases between them. Germline V lookup: CDR1 SGDLS, CDR2 YYNGEE. The CDR3 consists of 15 residues. The CDR3 reads CASSPRGPMNTEAFS. The CDR3 DNA sequence: TGTGCCAGCAGCCCTCGTGGACCGATGAACACTGAAGCTTTCTCT.

V and J are TRBV10-3 and TRBJ1-3; a weak D match, TRBD1 (6 bases). There are 15 residues in the CDR3. V was shortened by 4 bases and J by 4 bases, with 14 bases between the two germline ends. Germline V gene sequence: CDR1 ENHRY, CDR2 SYGVKD. Here the CDR3 reads CAISGTGTLGNTIYF. For the CDR3, the DNA is TGTGCCATCAGTGGGACCGGGACATTAGGAAACACCATATATTTT.

The chain combines TRBV28 with TRBJ1-1, with a weak D call TRBD1 (5 bases). Trimming removed 4 bases from V and 7 bases from J, with 19 bases in between. This CDR3 region has 15 residues. Germline V CDR1 and CDR2: MDHEN, SYDVKM. In nucleotides, the CDR3 is TGTGCCAGCAGTTGGGGGACCAGGGAAAGGAGTGAAGCTTTCTTT. Translating it yields CASSWGTRERSEAFF.

This chain joins TRBV24-1 and TRBJ2-7; 7 bases align to TRBD1. CDR1 is KGHDR, CDR2 SFDVKD, per germline. This CDR3 is 14 amino acids long. The V segment lost 11 bases and the J segment 0 bases; nucleotides outside the gene matches: 9. The CDR3 DNA reads TGTGCCAACAGAGACAGGGTTAGCTCCTACGAGCAGTACTTC. This translates into CANRDRVSSYEQYF.

The gene calls are TRBV30 and TRBJ1-1; D is possibly TRBD1 (5 bases). The CDR3 has 16 residues. Germline CDR1 reads GTSNPN; CDR2 reads SVGIG (reference sequence). CDR3 in amino acids: CASGVTRGRLNTEAFF. In DNA form, the CDR3 reads TGTGCATCGGGGGTAACAAGGGGACGGTTGAACACTGAAGCTTTCTTT.

The table lists this clonotype with a few counts. V and J are TRBV10-3 and TRBJ1-5; TRBD1 matches at 9 bases. The trim removed 10 bases at V and 6 bases at J, leaving 7 bases unmatched. Germline CDR1 is ENHRY and CDR2 is SYGVKD. CDR3 size: 13 residues. CDR3 in amino acids: CATRDRVSQPQHF. CDR3 nucleotide sequence: TGTGCCACCCGGGACAGGGTGAGTCAGCCCCAGCATTTT.

The rearrangement joins TRBV25-1 to TRBJ2-5; TRBD2 might be the D (5 bases). This CDR3 spans 13 amino acids. The V end was cut by 6 bases, the J end by 5 bases, with 13 bases between. From germline, CDR1 is MGHDK and CDR2 SYGVNS. The CDR3 coding sequence is TGTGCCAGCAGCCAAAGAGGGCAGGAGACCCAGTACTTC. Amino acids: CASSQRGQETQYF.

This clonotype was recorded at least ten times. This chain connects TRBV5-6 to TRBJ1-1; D may be TRBD1 (6 bases). Germline assignment: CDR1 SGHDT and CDR2 YYEEEE. V shed 1 base and J shed 0 bases, with 13 bases lying between them. The CDR3 loop spans 16 amino acids. The DNA of the CDR3 is TGTGCCAGCAGCTTGTGGGGGGCGAGGGTGAACACTGAAGCTTTCTTT. Protein product: CASSLWGARVNTEAFF.

V is TRBV24-1 and J is TRBJ2-5, with 8 bases aligning to TRBD1. The V gene's germline CDR1 is KGHDR and CDR2 SFDVKD. This CDR3 contains 16 residues. Unmatched junction bases numbered 10, after V lost 3 bases and J lost 5 bases. The CDR3 protein is CATSDMGTGQRETQYF. The DNA of the CDR3 is TGTGCCACCAGTGATATGGGGACAGGACAAAGGGAGACCCAGTACTTC.

The chain uses TRBV5-1 and TRBJ1-6, with a tentative D call TRBD1 (5 bases). Trimming removed 2 bases from V and 6 bases from J, with 12 bases in between. Germline V gives CDR1 SGHRS, CDR2 YFSETQ. The CDR3 has 15 residues. The CDR3 region is CASSLGTEGNSPLHF. DNA for the CDR3: TGCGCCAGCAGCTTAGGGACGGAAGGTAATTCACCCCTCCACTTT.

This chain links TRBV7-3 with TRBJ2-6, with D unclear. V lost 5 bases and J lost 2, with 13 bases in between. Germline assignment: CDR1 SGHTA and CDR2 FQGTGA. The CDR3 runs to 16 residues. CDR3 DNA sequence: TGTGCCAGCAGCCCCTACAGCAGTCCTGGGGCCAACGTCCTGACTTTC. Translating it yields CASSPYSSPGANVLTF.

The chain links TRBV6-5 to TRBJ1-4; D might be TRBD1 (5 bases). From germline, CDR1 is MNHEY and CDR2 SVGAGI. The CDR3 covers 15 residues. V lost 0 bases and J 6 bases, leaving 11 bases between the germline ends. For the CDR3, the DNA is TGTGCCAGCAGTTACTCGGCAGGGCTGGATGAAAAACTGTTTTTT. It yields the protein CASSYSAGLDEKLFF.

The chain employs TRBV25-1 and TRBJ2-3, with TRBD2 identical over 9 bases. The junction had 8 bases not matched to a gene; V was cut back by 8 bases and J by 2 bases. Germline V gene lookup returns CDR1 MGHDK and CDR2 SYGVNS. This CDR3 region has 15 residues. For the CDR3, the DNA is TGTGCCAGCGGCCCGGGACTAGCCTCCACAGATACGCAGTATTTT. Amino acids: CASGPGLASTDTQYF.

This clonotype has a count of ten or more. A much larger clone differs from this one at a single base, so this may be a read error. The chain links TRBV24-1 to TRBJ2-3; 11 nucleotides match TRBD2. The junction had 22 bases not matched to a gene; V was cut back by 3 bases and J by 0 bases. The CDR3 totals 23 residues. The germline V gene encodes CDR1 KGHDR and CDR2 SFDVKD. The CDR3 DNA sequence: TGTGCCACCAGTGATCGAAACCCCTGGGGGCTCGGGACTAGCGGATTTAGCACAGATACGCAGTATTTT. Protein sequence: CATSDRNPWGLGTSGFSTDTQYF.

The chain has TRBV20-1 and TRBJ2-2; D remains unclear. The CDR3 is 12 amino acids. The V gene lost 6 bases and the J gene lost 7 bases, with 12 bases spanning the gap. The germline gives CDR1 DFQATT, CDR2 SNEGSKA (reference sequence). CDR3 in amino acids: CSAIKASGELFF. The CDR3 region has the DNA TGCAGTGCCATAAAGGCTAGCGGGGAGCTGTTTTTT.

The genes are TRBV7-9 and TRBJ2-7; maybe TRBD2 (6 bases). Deletions cut 1 base from V and 7 bases from J, with 23 bases between. This CDR3 region has 17 residues. Germline V gene lookup returns CDR1 SEHNR and CDR2 FQNEAQ (reference sequence). CDR3 DNA sequence: TGTGCCAGCAGCTTAGTTCCCACTAGTGCGTCGGCGGGGGAGCAGTACTTC. Residues: CASSLVPTSASAGEQYF. Filled out from reference TRBV7-9 and TRBJ2-7, the complete variable domain reads DTGVSQNPRHKITKRGQNVTFRCDPISEHNRLYWYRQTLGQGPEFLTYFQNEAQLEKSRLLSDRFSAERPKGSFSTLEIQRTEQGDSAMYLCASSLVPTSASAGEQYFGPGTRLTVT.

In DNA, the CDR3 is TGTGCCAGCACCGGGTTAAGCGGAACGGGGAGGAATGAGCAGTTCTTC. This codes for CASTGLSGTGRNEQFF. This chain uses TRBV7-2 with TRBJ2-7; possible D gene TRBD2, 6 bases. The J call is uncertain, as TRBJ2-1 better fits the DNA end. This CDR3 comprises 16 residues. CDR1 is SGHTA and CDR2 is FQGNSA in the germline V gene.

This clonotype has at least ten counts. The V call is TRBV30, the J call TRBJ1-5, with 8 bases that match TRBD1. This CDR3 has 13 amino acids. V shed 2 bases, J shed 8 bases, and the junction held 5 bases outside the gene matches. The germline CDR1 and CDR2 sequences are GTSNPN and SVGIG (reference sequence). As DNA, the CDR3 is TGTGCCTGGAGTTGGGACAGGAAGGAGCCCCAGCATTTT. It specifies CAWSWDRKEPQHF.